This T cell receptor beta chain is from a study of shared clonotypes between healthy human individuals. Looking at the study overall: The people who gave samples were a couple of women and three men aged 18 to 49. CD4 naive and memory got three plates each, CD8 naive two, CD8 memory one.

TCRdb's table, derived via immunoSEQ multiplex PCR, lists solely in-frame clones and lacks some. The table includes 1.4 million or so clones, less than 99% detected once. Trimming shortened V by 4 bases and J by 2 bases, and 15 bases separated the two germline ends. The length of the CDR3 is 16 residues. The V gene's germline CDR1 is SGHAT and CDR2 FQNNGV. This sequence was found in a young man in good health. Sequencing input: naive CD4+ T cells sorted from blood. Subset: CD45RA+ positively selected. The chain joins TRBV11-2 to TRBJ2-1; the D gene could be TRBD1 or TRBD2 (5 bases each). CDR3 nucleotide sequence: TGTGCCAGCAGCTCCACTCGCTTGGGGGCCTACAATGAGCAGTTCTTC. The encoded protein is CASSSTRLGAYNEQFF.